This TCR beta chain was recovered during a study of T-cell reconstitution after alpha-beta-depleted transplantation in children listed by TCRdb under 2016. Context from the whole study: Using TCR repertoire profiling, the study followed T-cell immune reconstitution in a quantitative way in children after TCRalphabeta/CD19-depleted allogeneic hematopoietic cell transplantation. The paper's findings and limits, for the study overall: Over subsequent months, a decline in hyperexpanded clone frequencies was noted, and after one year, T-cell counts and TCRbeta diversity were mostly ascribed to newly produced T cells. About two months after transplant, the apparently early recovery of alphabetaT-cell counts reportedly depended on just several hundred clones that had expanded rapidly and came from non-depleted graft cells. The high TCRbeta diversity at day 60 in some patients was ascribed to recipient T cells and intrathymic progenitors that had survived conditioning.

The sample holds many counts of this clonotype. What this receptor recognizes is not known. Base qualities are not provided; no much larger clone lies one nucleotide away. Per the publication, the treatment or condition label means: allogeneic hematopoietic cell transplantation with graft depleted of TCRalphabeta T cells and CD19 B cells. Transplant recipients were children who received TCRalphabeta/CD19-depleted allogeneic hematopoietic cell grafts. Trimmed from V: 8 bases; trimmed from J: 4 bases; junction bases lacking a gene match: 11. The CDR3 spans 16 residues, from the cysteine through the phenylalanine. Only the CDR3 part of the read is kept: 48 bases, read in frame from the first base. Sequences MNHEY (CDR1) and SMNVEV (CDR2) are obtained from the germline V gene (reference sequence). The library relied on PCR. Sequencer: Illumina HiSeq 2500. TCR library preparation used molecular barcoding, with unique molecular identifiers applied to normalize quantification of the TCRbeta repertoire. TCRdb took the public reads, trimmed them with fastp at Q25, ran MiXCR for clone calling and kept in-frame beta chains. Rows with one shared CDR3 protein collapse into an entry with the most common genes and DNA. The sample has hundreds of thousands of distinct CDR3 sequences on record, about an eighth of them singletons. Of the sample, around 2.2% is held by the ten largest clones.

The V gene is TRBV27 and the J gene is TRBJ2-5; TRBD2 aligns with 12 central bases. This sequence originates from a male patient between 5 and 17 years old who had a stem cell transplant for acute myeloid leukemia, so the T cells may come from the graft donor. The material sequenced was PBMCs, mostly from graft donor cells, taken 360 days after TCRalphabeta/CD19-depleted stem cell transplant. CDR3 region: CASRTSGINPLETQYF. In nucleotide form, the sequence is TGTGCCAGCCGGACTAGCGGGATCAATCCTCTAGAGACCCAGTACTTC.